These 18 T cell receptor beta chains were all obtained from the same sample, sequenced in a study of cytomegalovirus exposure and HLA in healthy donors. 60 Vbeta and 13 Jbeta primers were used in PCR. Generated by immunoSEQ multiplex PCR, the TCRdb table keeps only in-frame clones and is missing some. In the table there are 95,000 to 150,000 clones, around 76% of which are singletons. Input material: PBMCs. The receptors originated from a woman in her sixties in good health and CMV-seropositive.

The V and J genes are TRBV29-1 and TRBJ1-1, with a weak D call TRBD1 (6 bases). CDR1 and CDR2 (germline): SQVTM, ANQGSEA. V was pared by 2 bases and J by 0 bases, with 7 bases between. The CDR3 length is 13 residues. The CDR3 DNA is TGCAGCGTTGAACCAGGGGTGAACACTGAAGCTTTCTTT. Its translation: CSVEPGVNTEAFF.

The chain combines TRBV7-9 with TRBJ2-6, with 7 bases lining up with TRBD1. Germline loops: CDR1 SEHNR, CDR2 FQNEAQ (reference sequence). Trimming took 9 bases from V and 1 from J; bases not matched to a gene: 0. The CDR3 has 13 residues. CDR3 nucleotide sequence: TGTGCCAGGACAGGGTCTGGGGCCAACGTCCTGACTTTC. It translates to CARTGSGANVLTF.

CDR3 nucleotides: TGCGCCAGCAGTGAATTGGGAGGGACAGGTGCGGATGAGCAGTTCTTC. The encoded protein is CASSELGGTGADEQFF. The chain recombines TRBV10-2 with TRBJ2-1; weak D call: TRBD1 (8 bases). In germline, CDR1 is WSHSY, CDR2 SAAADI. The CDR3 length is 16 residues. V lost 3 bases and J lost 8, with 20 bases in between.

The rearrangement links TRBV20-1 to TRBJ2-7; D unclear. The CDR3 has 11 amino acids. CDR1 is DFQATT and CDR2 is SNEGSKA in the germline V gene (reference sequence). V was trimmed by 5 bases and J by 1 base, leaving 6 bases between them. This CDR3 reads CSAFRSYEQYF. As DNA, the CDR3 is TGCAGTGCTTTCAGGTCCTACGAGCAGTACTTC.

The chain carries TRBV6-5 and TRBJ2-7; TRBD1 aligns across 9 bases. Germline V CDR1 and CDR2: MNHEY, SVGAGI. The trim removed 2 bases at V and 6 bases at J, leaving 8 bases unmatched. This CDR3 spans 15 amino acids. The CDR3 spells CASSYTGTGTIEQYF. Here the CDR3 DNA reads TGTGCCAGCAGTTACACCGGGACAGGGACGATCGAGCAGTACTTC.

The chain joins TRBV7-2 to TRBJ2-1; D might be TRBD2 (5 bases). Trimming took 5 bases from V and 10 from J, leaving 18 bases between them. Germline CDR1 SGHTA, CDR2 FQGNSA. The CDR3 consists of 14 residues. The CDR3 bases are TGTGCCAGCAGCCGCGTAGCGCGTACTCCAGAGCAGTTCTTC. This codes for CASSRVARTPEQFF.

There are a few counts of this clone. The chain joins TRBV27 to TRBJ1-2; D is unresolved. This CDR3 is 13 amino acids long. Germline CDR1 and CDR2: MNHEY and SMNVEV (reference sequence). With 5 bases removed from V and 4 bases from J, the gap between germline ends came to 11 bases. DNA for the CDR3: TGTGCCAGCAGTCCCCTCCCGAGCTATGGCTACACCTTC. Protein: CASSPLPSYGYTF.

Here the CDR3 reads CASSLGGSGRVETQYF. For the CDR3, the DNA is TGTGCCAGCAGCTTGGGGGGTAGCGGGAGGGTGGAGACCCAGTACTTC. The rearrangement links TRBV5-5 to TRBJ2-5, with TRBD2 matching over 11 bases. This CDR3 has 16 amino acids. V trimming: 0 bases; J trimming: 5 bases; junction bases outside the gene matches: 6. Germline values: CDR1 SGHKS, CDR2 YYEKEE (reference sequence).

The chain carries TRBV29-1 and TRBJ2-1, with 7 bases fitting TRBD1. The CDR3 covers 15 residues. Trimming cost V 1 base and J 3 bases; bases outside gene matches: 6. Germline V gene lookup returns CDR1 SQVTM and CDR2 ANQGSEA. CDR3 nucleotide sequence: TGCAGCGTTGAAGGTTCGGCAGGGGGCTACAATGAGCAGTTCTTC. This translates into CSVEGSAGGYNEQFF.

The chain combines TRBV11-2 with TRBJ2-3, with TRBD2 matching over 7 bases. Germline V gene data show CDR1 as SGHAT and CDR2 as FQNNGV. The junction had 12 bases not matched to a gene; V was cut back by 5 bases and J by 4 bases. The length of the CDR3 is 16 residues. The chain's CDR3 is CASSAEGAGVSDTQYF. In DNA, the CDR3 is TGTGCCAGCAGCGCCGAAGGCGCGGGAGTTTCAGATACGCAGTATTTT.

The chain employs TRBV27 and TRBJ1-4; the match to TRBD1 covers 8 bases. Germline V gene sequence: CDR1 MNHEY, CDR2 SMNVEV (reference sequence). This CDR3 has 19 residues. Losses at the gene ends were 5 bases for V and 4 bases for J; bases not matched to a gene: 18. The CDR3 coding sequence is TGTGCCAGCAGTCACCACGCAGGGGGCCGGGGACTTGGTAATGAAAAACTGTTTTTT. This gives the protein CASSHHAGGRGLGNEKLFF.

The chain employs TRBV18 and TRBJ1-4, with a weak D call TRBD1 (6 bases). CDR3 size: 13 residues. Germline loops: CDR1 KGHSH, CDR2 LQKENI. V was shortened by 6 bases and J by 8 bases, with 13 bases between the two germline ends. Here the CDR3 reads CASSWGLEEKLFF. For the CDR3, the DNA is TGTGCCAGCTCTTGGGGGCTGGAGGAAAAACTGTTTTTT. Looking up the rest from reference TRBV18 and TRBJ1-4 gives the full variable domain: NAGVMQNPRHLVRRRGQEARLRCSPMKGHSHVYWYRQLPEEGLKFMVYLQKENIIDESGMPKERFSAEFPKEGPSILRIQQVVRGDSAAYFCASSWGLEEKLFFGSGTQLSVL.

This clone occurred once. The chain couples TRBV30 to TRBJ1-3; 9 bases agree with TRBD1. The germline V gene encodes CDR1 GTSNPN and CDR2 SVGIG (reference sequence). The CDR3 has 15 amino acids. This CDR3 reads CGWRRDRVFGNTIYF. The CDR3 DNA follows: TGTGGATGGCGTAGGGACAGGGTTTTTGGAAACACCATATATTTT.

Regarding this clone: Other DNA sequences in this sample translate to the same CDR3. The chain is built from TRBV5-1 and TRBJ2-3; D is undetermined. CDR3 length: 15 residues. V lost 0 bases to trimming and J lost 4 bases, with 12 bases between them. CDR1 and CDR2 from the germline V gene are SGHRS and YFSETQ. The CDR3 sequence: CASSLDWAGSDTQYF. CDR3 nucleotides: TGCGCCAGCAGCTTGGACTGGGCAGGTTCAGATACGCAGTATTTT.

The chain employs TRBV5-4 and TRBJ2-7, with 9 bases that match TRBD1. Trimming removed 3 bases from V and 4 bases from J; junction bases left unmatched: 8. The CDR3 has 15 residues. Germline V gives CDR1 SGHNT, CDR2 YYREEE (reference sequence). This CDR3 reads CASSSMGTGFYEQYF. CDR3 nucleotide sequence: TGTGCCAGCAGCTCCATGGGGACAGGGTTTTACGAGCAGTACTTC.

This chain links TRBV5-1 with TRBJ1-2; D is ambiguous. Germline CDR1 reads SGHRS; CDR2 reads YFSETQ. The CDR3 is 12 residues long. V lost 8 bases and J 1 base, leaving 9 bases between the germline ends. The DNA of the CDR3 is TGCGCCAGTTCGACAAATAACTATGGCTACACCTTC. It translates to CASSTNNYGYTF.

The chain couples TRBV27 to TRBJ1-2; D gene ambiguous. V lost 10 bases and J lost 6, with 18 bases in between. CDR3 length: 13 residues. Per the germline V gene, CDR1 is MNHEY and CDR2 is SMNVEV (reference sequence). CDR3 nucleotides: TGTGCCACCTCCCCCGAGGGATCAAATGGCTACACCTTC. Translating gives CATSPEGSNGYTF.

This chain connects TRBV13 to TRBJ2-6; no clear D. The V end was cut by 5 bases, the J end by 4 bases, with 9 bases between. This CDR3 spans 14 amino acids. Germline CDR1 is PRHDT and CDR2 is FYEKMQ (reference sequence). The CDR3 sequence: CASSRAAGANVLTF. The CDR3 nucleotides read TGTGCCAGCAGCCGTGCAGCGGGGGCCAACGTCCTGACTTTC.